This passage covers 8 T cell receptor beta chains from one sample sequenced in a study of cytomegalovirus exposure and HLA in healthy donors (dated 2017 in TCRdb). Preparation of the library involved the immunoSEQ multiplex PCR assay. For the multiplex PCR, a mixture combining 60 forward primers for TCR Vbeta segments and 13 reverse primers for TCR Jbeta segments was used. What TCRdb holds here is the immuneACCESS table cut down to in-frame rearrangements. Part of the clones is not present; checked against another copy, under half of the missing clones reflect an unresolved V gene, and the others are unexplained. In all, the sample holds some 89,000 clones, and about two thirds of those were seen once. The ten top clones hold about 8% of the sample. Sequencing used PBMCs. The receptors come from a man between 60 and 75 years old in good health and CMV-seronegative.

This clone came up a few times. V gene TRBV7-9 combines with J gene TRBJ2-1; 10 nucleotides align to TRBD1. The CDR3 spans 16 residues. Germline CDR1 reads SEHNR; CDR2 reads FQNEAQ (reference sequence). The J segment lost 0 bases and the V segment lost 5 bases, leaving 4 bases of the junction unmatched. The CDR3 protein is CASSLGQGRSYNEQFF. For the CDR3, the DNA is TGTGCCAGCAGCCTGGGACAGGGGCGCTCCTACAATGAGCAGTTCTTC.

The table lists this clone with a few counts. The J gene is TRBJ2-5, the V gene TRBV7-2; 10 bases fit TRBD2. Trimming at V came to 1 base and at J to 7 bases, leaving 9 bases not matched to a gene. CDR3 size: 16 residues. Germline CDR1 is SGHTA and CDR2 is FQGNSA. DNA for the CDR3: TGTGCCAGCAGCTTAGACGGAGCGGGGGGGCCGCGGACCCAGTACTTC. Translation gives CASSLDGAGGPRTQYF. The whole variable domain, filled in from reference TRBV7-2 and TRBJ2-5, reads GAGVSQSPSNKVTEKGKDVELRCDPISGHTALYWYRQSLGQGLEFLIYFQGNSAPDKSGLPSDRFSAERTGGSVSTLTIQRTQQEDSAVYLCASSLDGAGGPRTQYFGPGTRLLVL.

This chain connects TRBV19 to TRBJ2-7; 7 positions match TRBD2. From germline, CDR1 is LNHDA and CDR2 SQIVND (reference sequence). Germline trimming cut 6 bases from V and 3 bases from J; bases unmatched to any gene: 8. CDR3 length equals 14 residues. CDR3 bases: TGTGCCAGTAGCCTGTCTAGCGGAGACTACGAGCAGTACTTC. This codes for CASSLSSGDYEQYF. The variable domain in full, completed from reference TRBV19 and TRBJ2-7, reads DGGITQSPKYLFRKEGQNVTLSCEQNLNHDAMYWYRQDPGQGLRLIYYSQIVNDFQKGDIAEGYSVSREKKESFPLTVTSAQKNPTAFYLCASSLSSGDYEQYFGPGTRLTVT.

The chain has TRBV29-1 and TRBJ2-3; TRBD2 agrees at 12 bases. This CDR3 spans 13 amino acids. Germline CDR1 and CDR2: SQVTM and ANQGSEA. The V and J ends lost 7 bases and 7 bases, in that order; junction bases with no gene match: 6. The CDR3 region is CSAEGLAGNTQYF. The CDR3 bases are TGCAGCGCCGAAGGACTAGCGGGGAATACGCAGTATTTT.

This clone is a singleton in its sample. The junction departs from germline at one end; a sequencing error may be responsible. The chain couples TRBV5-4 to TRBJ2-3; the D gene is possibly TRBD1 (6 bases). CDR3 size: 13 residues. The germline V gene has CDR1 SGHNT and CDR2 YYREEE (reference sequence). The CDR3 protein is CASNLTGTDTQYF. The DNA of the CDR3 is TGTGCCAGCAACTTGACAGGTACAGATACGCAGTATTTT. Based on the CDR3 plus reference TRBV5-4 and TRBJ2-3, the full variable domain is ETGVTQSPTHLIKTRGQQVTLRCSSQSGHNTVSWYQQALGQGPQFIFQYYREEENGRGNFPPRFSGLQFPNYSSELNVNALELDDSALYLCASNLTGTDTQYFGPGTRLTVL.

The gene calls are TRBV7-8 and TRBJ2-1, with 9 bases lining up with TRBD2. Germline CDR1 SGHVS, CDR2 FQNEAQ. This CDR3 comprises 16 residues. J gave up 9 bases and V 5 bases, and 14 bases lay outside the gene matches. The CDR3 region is CASSQRRVAGVPEQFF. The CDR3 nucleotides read TGTGCCAGCAGCCAACGTCGTGTAGCGGGAGTGCCTGAGCAGTTCTTC.

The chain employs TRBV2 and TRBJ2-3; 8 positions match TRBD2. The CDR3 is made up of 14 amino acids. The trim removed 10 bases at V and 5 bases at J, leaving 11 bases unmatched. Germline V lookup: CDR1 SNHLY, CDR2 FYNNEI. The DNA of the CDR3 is TGTGCCACTAGGCGGGGGGATGGGGGAGATACGCAGTATTTT. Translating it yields CATRRGDGGDTQYF. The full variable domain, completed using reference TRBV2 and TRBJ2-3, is EPEVTQTPSHQVTQMGQEVILRCVPISNHLYFYWYRQILGQKVEFLVSFYNNEISEKSEIFDDQFSVERPDGSNFTLKIRSTKLEDSAMYFCATRRGDGGDTQYFGPGTRLTVL.

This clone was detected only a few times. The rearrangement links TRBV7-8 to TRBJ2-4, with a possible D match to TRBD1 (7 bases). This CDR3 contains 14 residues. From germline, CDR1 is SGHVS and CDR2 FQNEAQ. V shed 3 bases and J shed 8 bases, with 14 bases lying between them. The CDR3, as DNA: TGTGCCAGCAGCTTGGGGACAGCGGGTTACATTCAGTACTTC. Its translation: CASSLGTAGYIQYF.